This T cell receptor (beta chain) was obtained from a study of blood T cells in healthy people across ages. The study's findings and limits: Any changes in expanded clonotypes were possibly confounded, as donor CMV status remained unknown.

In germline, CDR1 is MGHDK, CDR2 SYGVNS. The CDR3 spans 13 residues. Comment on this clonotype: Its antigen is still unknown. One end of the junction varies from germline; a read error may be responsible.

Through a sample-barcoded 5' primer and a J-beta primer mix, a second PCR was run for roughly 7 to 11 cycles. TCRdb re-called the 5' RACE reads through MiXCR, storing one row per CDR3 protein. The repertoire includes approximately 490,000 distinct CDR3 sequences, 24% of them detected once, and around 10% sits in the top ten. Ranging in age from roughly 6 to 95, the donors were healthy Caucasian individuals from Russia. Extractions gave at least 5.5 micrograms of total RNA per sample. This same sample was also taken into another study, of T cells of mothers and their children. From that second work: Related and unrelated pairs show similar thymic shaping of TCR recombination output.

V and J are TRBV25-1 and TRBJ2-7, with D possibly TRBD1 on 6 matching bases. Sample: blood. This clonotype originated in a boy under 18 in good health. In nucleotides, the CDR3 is TGTGCCAGCAGTCACAGGGACCCTTACGTTCTTGACTTC. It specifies CASSHRDPYVLDF.